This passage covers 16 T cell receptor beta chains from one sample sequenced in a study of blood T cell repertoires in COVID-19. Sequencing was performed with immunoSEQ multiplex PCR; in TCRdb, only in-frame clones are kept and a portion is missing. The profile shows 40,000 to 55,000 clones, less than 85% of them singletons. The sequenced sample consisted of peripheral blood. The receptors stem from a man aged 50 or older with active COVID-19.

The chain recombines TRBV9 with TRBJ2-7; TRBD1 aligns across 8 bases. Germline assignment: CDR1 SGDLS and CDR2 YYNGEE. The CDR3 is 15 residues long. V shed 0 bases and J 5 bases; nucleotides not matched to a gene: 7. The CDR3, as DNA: TGTGCCAGCAGCGTAGGGGACAGGCTGAGGAACGAGCAGTACTTC. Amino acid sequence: CASSVGDRLRNEQYF. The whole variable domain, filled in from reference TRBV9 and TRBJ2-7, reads DSGVTQTPKHLITATGQRVTLRCSPRSGDLSVYWYQQSLDQGLQFLIQYYNGEERAKGNILERFSAQQFPDLHSELNLSSLELGDSALYFCASSVGDRLRNEQYFGPGTRLTVT.

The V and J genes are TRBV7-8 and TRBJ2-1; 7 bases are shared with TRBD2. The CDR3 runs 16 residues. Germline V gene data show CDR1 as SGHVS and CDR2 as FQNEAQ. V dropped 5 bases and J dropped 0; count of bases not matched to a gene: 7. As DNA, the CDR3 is TGTGCCAGCAGCCCGAGCGGGGCCCCCTCCTACAATGAGCAGTTCTTC. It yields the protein CASSPSGAPSYNEQFF. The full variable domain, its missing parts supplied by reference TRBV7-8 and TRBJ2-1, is GAGVSQSPRYKVAKRGQDVALRCDPISGHVSLFWYQQALGQGPEFLTYFQNEAQLDKSGLPSDRFFAERPEGSVSTLKIQRTQQEDSAVYLCASSPSGAPSYNEQFFGPGTRLTVL.

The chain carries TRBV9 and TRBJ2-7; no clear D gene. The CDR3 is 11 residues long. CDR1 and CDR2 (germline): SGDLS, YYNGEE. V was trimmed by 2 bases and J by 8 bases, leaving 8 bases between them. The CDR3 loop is CASSVGEKQYF. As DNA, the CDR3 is TGTGCCAGCAGCGTCGGTGAAAAGCAGTACTTC.

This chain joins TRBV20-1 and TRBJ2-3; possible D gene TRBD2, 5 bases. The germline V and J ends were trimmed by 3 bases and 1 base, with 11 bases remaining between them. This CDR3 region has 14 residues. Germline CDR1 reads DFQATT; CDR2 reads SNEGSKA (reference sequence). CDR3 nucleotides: TGCAGTGCTAGTCAGCGGCGGGGCACAGATACGCAGTATTTT. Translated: CSASQRRGTDTQYF.

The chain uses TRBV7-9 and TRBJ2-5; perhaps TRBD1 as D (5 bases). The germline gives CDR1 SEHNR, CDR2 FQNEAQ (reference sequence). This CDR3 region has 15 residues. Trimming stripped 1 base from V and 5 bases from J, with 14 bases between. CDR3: CASSLEGLGAETQYF. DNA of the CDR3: TGTGCCAGCAGCTTAGAAGGGTTAGGGGCTGAGACCCAGTACTTC. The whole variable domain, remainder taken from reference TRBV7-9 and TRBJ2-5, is DTGVSQNPRHKITKRGQNVTFRCDPISEHNRLYWYRQTLGQGPEFLTYFQNEAQLEKSRLLSDRFSAERPKGSFSTLEIQRTEQGDSAMYLCASSLEGLGAETQYFGPGTRLLVL.

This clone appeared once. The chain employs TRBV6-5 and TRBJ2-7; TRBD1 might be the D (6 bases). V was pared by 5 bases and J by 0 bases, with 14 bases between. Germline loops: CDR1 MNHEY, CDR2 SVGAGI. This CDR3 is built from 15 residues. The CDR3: CASSTRTADSYEQYF. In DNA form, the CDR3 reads TGTGCCAGCAGTACACGGACAGCAGACTCCTACGAGCAGTACTTC.

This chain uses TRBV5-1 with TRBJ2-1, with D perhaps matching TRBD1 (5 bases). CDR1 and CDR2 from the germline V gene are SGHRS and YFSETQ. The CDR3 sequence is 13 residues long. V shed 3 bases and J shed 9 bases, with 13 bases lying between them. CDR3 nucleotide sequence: TGCGCCAGCAGCTCCCACAGGTTACCTGAGCAGTTCTTC. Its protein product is CASSSHRLPEQFF.

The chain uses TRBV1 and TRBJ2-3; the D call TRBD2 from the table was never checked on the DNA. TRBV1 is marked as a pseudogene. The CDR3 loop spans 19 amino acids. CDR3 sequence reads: CTSSQEITSGGRGTDTQYF. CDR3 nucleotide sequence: TGCACCAGCAGCCAAGAGATAACTAGCGGGGGGCGGGGCACAGATACGCAGTATTTT.

The CDR3 region has the DNA TGCAGCGTTGGGCAGGGCTCTGGAAACACCATATATTTT. It translates to CSVGQGSGNTIYF. V is TRBV29-1 and J is TRBJ1-3; D perhaps matches TRBD1 (5 bases). The CDR3 loop spans 13 amino acids. The V end was cut by 4 bases, the J end by 0 bases, with 7 bases between. The germline gives CDR1 SQVTM, CDR2 ANQGSEA.

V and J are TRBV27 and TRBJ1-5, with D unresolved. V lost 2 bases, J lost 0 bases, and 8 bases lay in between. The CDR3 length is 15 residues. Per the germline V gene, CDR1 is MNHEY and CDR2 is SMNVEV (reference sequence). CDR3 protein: CASSLGVNSNQPQHF. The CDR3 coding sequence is TGTGCCAGCAGTTTAGGAGTAAATAGCAATCAGCCCCAGCATTTT.

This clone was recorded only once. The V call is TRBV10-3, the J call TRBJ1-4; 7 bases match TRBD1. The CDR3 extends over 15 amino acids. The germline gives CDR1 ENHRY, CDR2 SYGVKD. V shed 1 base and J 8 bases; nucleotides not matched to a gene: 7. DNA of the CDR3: TGTGCCATCAGTGAGTTCAGACAGGGAGAAGAAAAACTGTTTTTT. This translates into CAISEFRQGEEKLFF.

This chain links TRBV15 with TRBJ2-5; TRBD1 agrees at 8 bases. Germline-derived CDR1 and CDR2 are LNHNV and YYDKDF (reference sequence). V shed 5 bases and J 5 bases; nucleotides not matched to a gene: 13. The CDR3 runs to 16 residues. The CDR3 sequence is CATSSSGTGLLETQYF. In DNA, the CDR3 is TGTGCCACCAGCTCTTCCGGGACAGGCCTGTTGGAGACCCAGTACTTC.

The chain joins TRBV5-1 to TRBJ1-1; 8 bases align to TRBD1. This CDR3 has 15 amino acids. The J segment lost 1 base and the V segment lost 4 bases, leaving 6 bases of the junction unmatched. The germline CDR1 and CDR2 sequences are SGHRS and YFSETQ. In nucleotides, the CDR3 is TGCGCCAGCAGCGACCCGACAGGGGAGAACACTGAAGCTTTCTTT. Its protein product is CASSDPTGENTEAFF.

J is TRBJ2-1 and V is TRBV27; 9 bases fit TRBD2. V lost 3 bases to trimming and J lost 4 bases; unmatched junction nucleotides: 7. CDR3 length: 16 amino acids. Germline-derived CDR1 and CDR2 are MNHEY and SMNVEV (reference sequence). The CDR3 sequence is CASSFLSGGTYNEQFF. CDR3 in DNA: TGTGCCAGCAGTTTCCTTAGCGGGGGAACGTACAATGAGCAGTTCTTC.

The CDR3, as DNA: TGTGCCATCAGCCACGAGCGGGGCCCCTACAATGAGCAGTTCTTC. Translated: CAISHERGPYNEQFF. The chain carries TRBV10-3 and TRBJ2-1; TRBD2 aligns across 7 bases. V lost 6 bases, J lost 2 bases, and 7 bases stayed unmatched. From germline, CDR1 is ENHRY and CDR2 SYGVKD. CDR3 length: 15 amino acids.

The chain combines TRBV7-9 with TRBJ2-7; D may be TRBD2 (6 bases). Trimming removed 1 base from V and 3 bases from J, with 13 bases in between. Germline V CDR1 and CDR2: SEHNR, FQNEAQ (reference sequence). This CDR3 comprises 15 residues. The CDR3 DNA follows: TGTGCCAGCAGCTTAGTGGCAGGAGGGGACTACGAGCAGTACTTC. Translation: CASSLVAGGDYEQYF.